This T cell receptor (beta chain) emerged from a study of regulatory T cells in long-lasting Graves disease. Study background: Those with persistent Graves' disease had received antithyroid drugs for over 5 years with positive TSH receptor antibodies. The study, taken as a whole, reports: Persistent patients had a count of shared public clonotypes (2,741) that exceeded that of new patients (approximately 1,000).

Through Arm-PCR of CDR3 regions and iRepertoire HTBI primers, TCR beta libraries were built. Original processing methods: Gene usage covered 55 to 70 TRBV and some 13 TRBJ segments. In TCRdb, the multiplex PCR reads were re-called with MiXCR into one record per CDR3 protein. The V and J calls and clone size are TCRdb's, not the authors'. This table has about 660,000 distinct CDR3 sequences, 30% appearing once. Time point: persistent/refractory GD, antithyroid drugs over 5 years with positive TRAb. The TCR library was made from RNA that had been extracted from PBMCs in TRIzol. The sample holds a few counts of this clonotype. The antigen remains unidentified. The V and J ends lost 5 bases and 1 base respectively, with 17 bases between them. Germline V gene data show CDR1 as SGHAT and CDR2 as FQDESV (reference sequence). The CDR3 runs to 16 residues.

J is TRBJ1-1 and V is TRBV11-1; maybe TRBD1 (6 bases). The source was peripheral blood mononuclear cells (PBMCs), collected when the disease was refractory, from a patient treated with antithyroid drugs. This sequence was found in a female donor with Graves disease. The CDR3 sequence: CASSLSLGGGNTEAFF. CDR3 in DNA: TGTGCCAGCAGCCTCTCTCTTGGGGGCGGGAACACTGAAGCTTTCTTT.